This T cell receptor beta chain was recorded in a study of synovial regulatory T cells in juvenile arthritis. Study outcomes and limitations: Largely private between patients, iaTreg TCR repertoires showed partial overlap with synovial Teff and blood CPL repertoires. CDR3 overlap with synovial Tregs was higher for iaTregs than other blood Tregs. TCR diversity was lower in inflammation-associated blood Treg cells than in other blood Treg cells.

The approximately 11 donors had active juvenile idiopathic arthritis, with 3 polyarticular and 8 oligoarticular cases. Median disease duration was around seven years, range 0.2-19.1. The CDR3 spans 11 residues. The protein alone is recorded here. Germline V gives CDR1 SGHNT, CDR2 YENEEA. The protocol was immunoSEQ multiplex PCR, while the TCRdb copy is restricted to in-frame clones and leaves out a portion. This table holds around 850 clones. Of note for this clone: Its specificity is unknown.

The sample was Treg cells from blood. The subset here: HLA-DR+ inflammation-associated blood Treg cells. The chain links TRBV11-3 to TRBJ2-5; the D gene TCRdb calls, TRBD1, cannot be checked with no DNA. The TCR sequence derives from a donor between 2 and 29 years old with juvenile idiopathic arthritis. This CDR3 reads CASSSIETQYF.